This record concerns one TCR beta chain sequence. Its antigen remains unknown. Germline CDR1 MNHNS, CDR2 SASEGT. This CDR3 contains 15 residues. Between the trimmed V and J ends, which lost 4 bases and 0 bases, there was a span of 10 bases. The source of the sample is a study of T-cell memory formation after mild COVID-19. Broader study findings: Researchers found some responding clones in pre-infection memory, a sign that cross-reactive memory joined. Balance between CD4 and CD8 was seen in clones contracting day 15 to 85, and a CD4+ lean was seen in later expanders.

TCRdb recomputed calls from the 5' RACE reads with MiXCR, one row per CDR3 protein. Of roughly 400,000 distinct CDR3 sequences in the sample, approximately 18% were seen once. The TCR was taken from a man aged 18 to 30 who had mild COVID-19 (a few samples of this study predate the infection). Cell type and time point are not known. The chain employs TRBV6-1 and TRBJ1-5, with D uncertain. Material: PBMCs or a T cell subset sorted from them (not recorded which). This CDR3 is CASSARDYSNQPQHF. The CDR3 region has the DNA TGTGCCAGCAGTGCCCGAGACTATAGCAATCAGCCCCAGCATTTT.